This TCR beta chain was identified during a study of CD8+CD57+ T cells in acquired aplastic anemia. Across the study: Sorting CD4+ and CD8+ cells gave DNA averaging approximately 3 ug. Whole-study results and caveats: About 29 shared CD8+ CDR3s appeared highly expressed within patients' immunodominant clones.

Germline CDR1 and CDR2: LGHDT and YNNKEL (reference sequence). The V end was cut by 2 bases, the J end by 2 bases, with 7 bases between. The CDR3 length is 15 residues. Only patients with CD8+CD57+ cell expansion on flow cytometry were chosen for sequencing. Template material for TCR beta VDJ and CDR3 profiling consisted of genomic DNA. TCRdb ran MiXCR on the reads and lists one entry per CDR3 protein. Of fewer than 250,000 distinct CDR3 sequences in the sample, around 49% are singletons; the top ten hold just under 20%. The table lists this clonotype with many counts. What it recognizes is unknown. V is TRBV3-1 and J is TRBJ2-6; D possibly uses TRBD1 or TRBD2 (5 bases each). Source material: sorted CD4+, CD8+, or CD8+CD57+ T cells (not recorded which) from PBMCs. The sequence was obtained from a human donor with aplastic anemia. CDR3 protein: CASSQRGAGANVLTF. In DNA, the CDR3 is TGTGCCAGCAGCCAAAGAGGGGCTGGGGCCAACGTCCTGACTTTC.